The 7 T cell receptor beta chains in this list originate from one sample, sequenced in a study of memory CD4+ T cells and cytomegalovirus serostatus. Single viable CD3+CD4+CD8-CD45RO+ cells were sorted as the memory CD4+ T cells. Produced via immunoSEQ multiplex PCR; TCRdb's table is partial and in-frame only. Altogether 45,000 or so clones are present, 79% being singletons, with the ten largest covering approximately 1.2%. Sequenced material: memory CD4+ T cells from blood. These TCRs come from an adult in good health and CMV-seronegative.

The chain couples TRBV19 to TRBJ2-1, with D unresolved. CDR1 and CDR2 from the germline V gene are LNHDA and SQIVND (reference sequence). V was shortened by 5 bases and J by 0 bases, with 20 bases between the two germline ends. The CDR3 runs 18 residues. The CDR3, as DNA: TGTGCCAGTAGTCCCGGCCGGTGGCGTGCTAGCTCCTACAATGAGCAGTTCTTC. Translation: CASSPGRWRASSYNEQFF.

This sequence joins TRBV11-2 and TRBJ1-1; TRBD1 aligns across 8 bases. The V and J ends lost 6 bases and 3 bases, in that order; junction bases with no gene match: 12. The CDR3 runs 16 residues. Germline CDR1 reads SGHAT; CDR2 reads FQNNGV. The CDR3 region is CASRSLRGLQDTEAFF. In DNA form, the CDR3 reads TGTGCCAGCAGGTCACTCAGGGGGCTTCAGGACACTGAAGCTTTCTTT.

The chain is built from TRBV6-5 and TRBJ2-4; maybe TRBD2 (6 bases). CDR1 MNHEY and CDR2 SVGAGI come from the germline V gene. V was shortened by 0 bases and J by 6 bases, with 12 bases between the two germline ends. The CDR3 runs to 15 residues. CDR3 sequence (DNA): TGTGCCAGCAGTTACTCAGGAGGGGCGGGAAACATTCAGTACTTC. Residues: CASSYSGGAGNIQYF.

The chain recombines TRBV5-1 with TRBJ1-3; possible D gene TRBD1, 5 bases. Germline V gives CDR1 SGHRS, CDR2 YFSETQ. The CDR3 loop spans 15 amino acids. The V end was cut by 2 bases, the J end by 0 bases, with 9 bases between. CDR3 in amino acids: CASSFGHSSGNTIYF. The CDR3, as DNA: TGCGCCAGCAGCTTCGGACATTCCTCTGGAAACACCATATATTTT.

The V and J genes are TRBV5-1 and TRBJ1-2; possible D gene TRBD1, 5 bases. V was cut by 4 bases and J by 0 bases, with 13 bases left in between. This CDR3 has 15 amino acids. Germline V gene data show CDR1 as SGHRS and CDR2 as YFSETQ. The CDR3 DNA sequence: TGCGCCAGCAGCCCAGGGACCAGTTCTAACTATGGCTACACCTTC. It codes for CASSPGTSSNYGYTF.

The V call is TRBV5-6, the J call TRBJ2-7; 7 nucleotides line up with TRBD2. This CDR3 has 15 residues. V was clipped by 0 bases and J by 7 bases; unmatched bases: 10. Germline V lookup: CDR1 SGHDT, CDR2 YYEEEE. The CDR3 DNA reads TGTGCCAGCAGCTTGGTTGGGGGAGGGAATGAAGAGCAGTACTTC. The encoded protein is CASSLVGGGNEEQYF. Together with reference TRBV5-6 and TRBJ2-7, the CDR3 gives the full variable domain: DAGVTQSPTHLIKTRGQQVTLRCSPKSGHDTVSWYQQALGQGPQFIFQYYEEEERQRGNFPDRFSGHQFPNYSSELNVNALLLGDSALYLCASSLVGGGNEEQYFGPGTRLTVT.

The J gene is TRBJ2-5, the V gene TRBV29-1; 8 bases match TRBD2. The length of the CDR3 is 11 residues. V was pared by 6 bases and J by 5 bases, with 2 bases of the junction left unmatched. The germline V gene has CDR1 SQVTM and CDR2 ANQGSEA. The CDR3 DNA sequence: TGCAGCGTAGGCGGGGGGGAGACCCAGTACTTC. It codes for CSVGGGETQYF.